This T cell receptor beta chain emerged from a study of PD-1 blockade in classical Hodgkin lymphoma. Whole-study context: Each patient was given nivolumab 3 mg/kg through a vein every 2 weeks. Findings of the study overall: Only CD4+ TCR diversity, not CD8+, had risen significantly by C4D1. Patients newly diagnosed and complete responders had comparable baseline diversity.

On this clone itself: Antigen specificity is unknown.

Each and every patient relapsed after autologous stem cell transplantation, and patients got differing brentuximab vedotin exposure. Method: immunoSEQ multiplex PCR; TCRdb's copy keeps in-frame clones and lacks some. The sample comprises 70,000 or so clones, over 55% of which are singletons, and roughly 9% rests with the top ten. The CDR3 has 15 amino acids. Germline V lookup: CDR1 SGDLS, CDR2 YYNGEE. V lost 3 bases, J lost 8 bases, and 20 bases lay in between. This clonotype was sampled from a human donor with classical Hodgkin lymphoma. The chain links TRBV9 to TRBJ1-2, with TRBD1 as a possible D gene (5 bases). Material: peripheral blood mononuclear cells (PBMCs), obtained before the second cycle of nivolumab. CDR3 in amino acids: CASSARARDARGYTF. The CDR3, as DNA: TGTGCCAGCAGCGCCCGAGCAAGGGACGCTCGAGGCTACACCTTC.